This entry is about one T cell receptor beta chain. Its cognate antigen is unknown. Genomic DNA for TCR beta libraries, around 1.9 micrograms, came from cryopreserved PBMCs. Profiled with immunoSEQ multiplex PCR; TCRdb holds only in-frame clones, not every one. The table includes some 92,000 clones, more than 70% detected once. The entry originates in a study of cytotoxic CD8 clonotypes in ibrutinib-treated CLL. On the study more broadly: The patients comprised more than ten relapsed/refractory and around 14 treatment-naive cases, around 17 IGHV unmutated. Response sampling came at median around a year of treatment, ranging about 6 to 40 months.

Study-wide points: Sampling times differed between sustained-remission and progressing patients.

Trimming took 1 base from V and 5 from J; bases not matched to a gene: 6. Germline loops: CDR1 MNHEY, CDR2 SMNVEV (reference sequence). The CDR3 is made up of 17 amino acids. The sequencing here drew on PBMCs, taken after 24 months of ibrutinib treatment. The clonotype originates from a human donor with chronic lymphocytic leukemia. This chain joins TRBV27 and TRBJ1-6; TRBD1 matches at 9 bases. The CDR3 loop reads CASSLLGTGQNNSPLHF. The CDR3 DNA follows: TGTGCCAGCAGTTTATTAGGGACAGGGCAAAATAATTCACCCCTCCACTTT.